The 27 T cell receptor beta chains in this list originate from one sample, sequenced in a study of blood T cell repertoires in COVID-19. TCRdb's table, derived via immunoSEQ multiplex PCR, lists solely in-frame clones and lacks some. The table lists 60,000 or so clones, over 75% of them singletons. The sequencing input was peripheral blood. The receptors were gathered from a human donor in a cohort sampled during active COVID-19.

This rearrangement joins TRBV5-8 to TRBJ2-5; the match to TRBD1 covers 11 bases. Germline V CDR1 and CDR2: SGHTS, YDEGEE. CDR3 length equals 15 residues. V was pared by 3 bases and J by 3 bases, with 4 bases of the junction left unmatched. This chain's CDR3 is CASSSRTGGEETQYF. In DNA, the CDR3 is TGTGCCAGCAGCTCCCGGACAGGGGGCGAAGAGACCCAGTACTTC.

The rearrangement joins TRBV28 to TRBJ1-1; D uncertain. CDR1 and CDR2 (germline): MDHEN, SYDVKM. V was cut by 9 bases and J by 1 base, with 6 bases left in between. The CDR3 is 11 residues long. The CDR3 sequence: CASDKNTEAFF. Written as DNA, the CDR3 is TGTGCCAGTGACAAGAACACTGAAGCTTTCTTT.

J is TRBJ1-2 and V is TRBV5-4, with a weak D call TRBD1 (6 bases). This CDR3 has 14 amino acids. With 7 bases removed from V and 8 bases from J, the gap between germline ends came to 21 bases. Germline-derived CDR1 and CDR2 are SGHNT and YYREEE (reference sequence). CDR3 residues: CASSLPRGQYGYTF. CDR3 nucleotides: TGTGCCAGCTCCCTTCCGAGGGGACAATACGGCTACACCTTC.

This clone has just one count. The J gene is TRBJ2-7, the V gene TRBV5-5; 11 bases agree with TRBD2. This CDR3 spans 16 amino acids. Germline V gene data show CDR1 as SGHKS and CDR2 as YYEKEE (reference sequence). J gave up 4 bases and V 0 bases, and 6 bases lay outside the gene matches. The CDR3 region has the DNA TGTGCCAGCAGCTTGGGCCTAGCGGGGGGAATTTACGAGCAGTACTTC. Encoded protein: CASSLGLAGGIYEQYF.

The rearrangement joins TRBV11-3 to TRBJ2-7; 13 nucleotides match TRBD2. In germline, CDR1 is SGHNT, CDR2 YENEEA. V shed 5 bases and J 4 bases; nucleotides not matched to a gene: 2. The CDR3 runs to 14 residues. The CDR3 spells CASSRLAGGYEQYF. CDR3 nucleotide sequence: TGTGCCAGCAGCCGACTAGCGGGGGGTTACGAGCAGTACTTC. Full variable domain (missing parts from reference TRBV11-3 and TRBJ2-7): EAGVVQSPRYKIIEKKQPVAFWCNPISGHNTLYWYLQNLGQGPELLIRYENEEAVDDSQLPKDRFSAERLKGVDSTLKIQPAELGDSAVYLCASSRLAGGYEQYFGPGTRLTVT.

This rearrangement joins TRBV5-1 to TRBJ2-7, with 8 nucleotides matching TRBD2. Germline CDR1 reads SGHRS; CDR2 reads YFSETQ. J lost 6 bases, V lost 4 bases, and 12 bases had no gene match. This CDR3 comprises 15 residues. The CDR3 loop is CASSPIAGYSSEQYF. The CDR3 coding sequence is TGCGCCAGCAGCCCAATAGCGGGATACTCTAGCGAGCAGTACTTC.

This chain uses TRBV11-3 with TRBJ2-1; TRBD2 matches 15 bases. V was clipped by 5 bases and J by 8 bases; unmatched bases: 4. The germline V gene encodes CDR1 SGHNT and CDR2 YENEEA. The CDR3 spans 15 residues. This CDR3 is CASSGLAGGMDEQFF. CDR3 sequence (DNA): TGTGCCAGCAGCGGACTAGCGGGGGGGATGGATGAGCAGTTCTTC.

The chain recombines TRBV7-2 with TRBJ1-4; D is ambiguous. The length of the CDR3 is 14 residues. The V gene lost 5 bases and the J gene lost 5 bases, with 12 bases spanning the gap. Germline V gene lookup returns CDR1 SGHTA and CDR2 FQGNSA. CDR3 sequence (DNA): TGTGCCAGCAGCCCACGTCCGGTGAATGAAAAACTGTTTTTT. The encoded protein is CASSPRPVNEKLFF.

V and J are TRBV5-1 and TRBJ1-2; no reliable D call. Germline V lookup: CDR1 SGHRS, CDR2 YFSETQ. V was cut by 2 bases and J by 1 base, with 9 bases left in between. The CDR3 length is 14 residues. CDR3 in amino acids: CASSFGELNYGYTF. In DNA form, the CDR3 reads TGCGCCAGCAGCTTCGGGGAACTTAACTATGGCTACACCTTC.

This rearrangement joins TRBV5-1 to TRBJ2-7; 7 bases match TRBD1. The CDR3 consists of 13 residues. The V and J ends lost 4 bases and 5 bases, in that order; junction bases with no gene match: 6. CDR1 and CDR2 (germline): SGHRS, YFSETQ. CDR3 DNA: TGCGCCAGCAGCGGGACAGTCAATAACGAGCAGTACTTC. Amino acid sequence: CASSGTVNNEQYF.

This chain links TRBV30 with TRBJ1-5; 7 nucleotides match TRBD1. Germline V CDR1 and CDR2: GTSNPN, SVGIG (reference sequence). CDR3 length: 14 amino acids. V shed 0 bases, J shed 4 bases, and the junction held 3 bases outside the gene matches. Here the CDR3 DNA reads TGTGCCTGGAGTGTGAGGGGGCAGAATCAGCCCCAGCATTTT. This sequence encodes CAWSVRGQNQPQHF.

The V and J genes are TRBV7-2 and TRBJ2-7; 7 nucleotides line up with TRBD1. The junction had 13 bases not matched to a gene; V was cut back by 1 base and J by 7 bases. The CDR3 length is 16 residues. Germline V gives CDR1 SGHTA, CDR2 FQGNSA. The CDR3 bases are TGTGCCAGCAGCTTAGATGGGACAGATCCTTCCCGGGAGCAGTACTTC. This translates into CASSLDGTDPSREQYF.

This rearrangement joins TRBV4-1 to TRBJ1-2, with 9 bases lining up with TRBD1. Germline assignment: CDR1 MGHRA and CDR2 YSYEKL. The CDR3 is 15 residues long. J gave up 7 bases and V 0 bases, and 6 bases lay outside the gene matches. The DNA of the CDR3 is TGCGCCAGCAGCCAAGATCGAGGGACAGGGTTTGGCTACACCTTC. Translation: CASSQDRGTGFGYTF.

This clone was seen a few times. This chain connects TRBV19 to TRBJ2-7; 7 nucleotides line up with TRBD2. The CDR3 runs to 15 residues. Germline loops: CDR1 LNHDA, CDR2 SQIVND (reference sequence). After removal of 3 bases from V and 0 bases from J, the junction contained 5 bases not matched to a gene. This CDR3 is CASSMGGTLSYEQYF. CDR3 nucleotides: TGTGCCAGTAGTATGGGGGGGACCCTCTCCTACGAGCAGTACTTC.

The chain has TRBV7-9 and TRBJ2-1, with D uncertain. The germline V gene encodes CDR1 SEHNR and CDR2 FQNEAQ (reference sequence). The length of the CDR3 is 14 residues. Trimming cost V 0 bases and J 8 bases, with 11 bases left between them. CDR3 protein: CASSLAGLLYEQFF. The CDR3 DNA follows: TGTGCCAGCAGCTTAGCGGGCCTGCTCTATGAGCAGTTCTTC.

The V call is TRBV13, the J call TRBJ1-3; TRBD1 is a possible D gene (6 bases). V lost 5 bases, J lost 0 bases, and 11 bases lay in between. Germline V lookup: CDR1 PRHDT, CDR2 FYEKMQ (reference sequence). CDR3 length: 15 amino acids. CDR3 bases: TGTGCCAGCAGCCGGGGACACAACTCTGGAAACACCATATATTTT. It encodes CASSRGHNSGNTIYF.

The CDR3 DNA reads TGTGCCAGTACCGAGGCGGGGAAGAGAAGTGGCTACACCTTC. This codes for CASTEAGKRSGYTF. The chain combines TRBV19 with TRBJ1-2; D ambiguous. Trimming left V 7 bases short and J 7 bases short, with 19 bases between. In germline, CDR1 is LNHDA, CDR2 SQIVND (reference sequence). This CDR3 region has 14 residues.

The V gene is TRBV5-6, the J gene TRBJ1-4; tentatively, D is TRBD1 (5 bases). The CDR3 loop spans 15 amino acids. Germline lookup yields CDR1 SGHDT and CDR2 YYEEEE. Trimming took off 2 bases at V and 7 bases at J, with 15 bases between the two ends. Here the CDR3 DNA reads TGTGCCAGCAGCTTAATCTCCGGGACTGGTGAAAAACTGTTTTTT. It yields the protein CASSLISGTGEKLFF.

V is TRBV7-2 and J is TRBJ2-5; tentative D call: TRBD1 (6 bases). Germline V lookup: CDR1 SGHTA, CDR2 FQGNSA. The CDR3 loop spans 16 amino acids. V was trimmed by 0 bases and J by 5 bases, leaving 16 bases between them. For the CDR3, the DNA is TGTGCCAGCAGCTTAGCGCTAGGGCAGGGGAGTGAGACCCAGTACTTC. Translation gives CASSLALGQGSETQYF.

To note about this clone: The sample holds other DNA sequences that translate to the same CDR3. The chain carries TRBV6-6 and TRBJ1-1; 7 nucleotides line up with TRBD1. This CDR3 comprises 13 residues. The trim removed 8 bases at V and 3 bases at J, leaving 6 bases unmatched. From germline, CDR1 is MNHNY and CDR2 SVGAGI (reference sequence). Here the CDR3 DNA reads TGTGCCAGCGGAGGGGGCGCCTACACTGAAGCTTTCTTT. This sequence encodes CASGGGAYTEAFF.

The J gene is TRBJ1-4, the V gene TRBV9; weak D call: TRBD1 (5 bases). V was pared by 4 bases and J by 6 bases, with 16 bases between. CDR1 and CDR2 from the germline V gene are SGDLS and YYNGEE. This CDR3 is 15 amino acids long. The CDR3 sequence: CASSLRQPTHEKLFF. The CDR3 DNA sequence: TGTGCCAGCAGCTTGCGACAGCCTACCCATGAAAAACTGTTTTTT.

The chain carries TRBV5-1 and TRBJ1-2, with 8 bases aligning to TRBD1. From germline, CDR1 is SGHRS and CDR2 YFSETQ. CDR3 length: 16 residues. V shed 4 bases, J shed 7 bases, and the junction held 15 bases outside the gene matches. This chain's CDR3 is CASSPRQGPQMSGYTF. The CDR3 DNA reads TGCGCCAGCAGCCCTAGACAGGGGCCACAGATGAGTGGCTACACCTTC.

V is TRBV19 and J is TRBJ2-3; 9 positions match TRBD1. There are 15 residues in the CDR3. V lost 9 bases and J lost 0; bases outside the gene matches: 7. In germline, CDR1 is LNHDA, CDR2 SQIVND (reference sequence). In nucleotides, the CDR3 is TGTGCCAGCGACAGGGGGGGACTAAGCACAGATACGCAGTATTTT. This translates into CASDRGGLSTDTQYF.

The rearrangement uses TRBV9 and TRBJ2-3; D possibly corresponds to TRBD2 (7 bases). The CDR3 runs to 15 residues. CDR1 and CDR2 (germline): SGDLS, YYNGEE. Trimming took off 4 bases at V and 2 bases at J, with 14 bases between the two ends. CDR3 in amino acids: CASSPFGGATDTQYF. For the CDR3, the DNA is TGTGCCAGCAGCCCCTTTGGGGGGGCCACAGATACGCAGTATTTT. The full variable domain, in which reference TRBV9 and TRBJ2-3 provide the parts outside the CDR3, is DSGVTQTPKHLITATGQRVTLRCSPRSGDLSVYWYQQSLDQGLQFLIQYYNGEERAKGNILERFSAQQFPDLHSELNLSSLELGDSALYFCASSPFGGATDTQYFGPGTRLTVL.

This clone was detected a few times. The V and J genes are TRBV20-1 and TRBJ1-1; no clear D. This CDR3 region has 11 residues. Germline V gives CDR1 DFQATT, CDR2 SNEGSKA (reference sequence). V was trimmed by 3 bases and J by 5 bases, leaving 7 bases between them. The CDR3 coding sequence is TGCAGTGCTAGGCGAAAGACTGAAGCTTTCTTT. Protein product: CSARRKTEAFF.

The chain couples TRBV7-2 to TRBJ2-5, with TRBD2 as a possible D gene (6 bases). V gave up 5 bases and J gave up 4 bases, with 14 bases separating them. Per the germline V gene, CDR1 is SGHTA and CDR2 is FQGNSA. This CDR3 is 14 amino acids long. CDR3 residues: CASSPEGGSETQYF. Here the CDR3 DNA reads TGTGCCAGCAGCCCGGAGGGCGGTTCAGAGACCCAGTACTTC.

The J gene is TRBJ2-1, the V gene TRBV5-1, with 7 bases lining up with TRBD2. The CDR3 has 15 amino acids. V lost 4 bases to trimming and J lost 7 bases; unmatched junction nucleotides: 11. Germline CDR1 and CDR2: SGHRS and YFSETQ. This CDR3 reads CASSPGGGEGNEQFF. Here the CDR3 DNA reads TGCGCCAGCAGCCCTGGCGGGGGTGAGGGTAATGAGCAGTTCTTC.